These 23 T cell receptor beta chains were sequenced from one sample in a study of T cell responses to AZD1222 COVID-19 vaccine. The data were produced by immunoSEQ multiplex PCR, yet TCRdb's version contains in-frame clones alone and is incomplete. The repertoire holds some 170,000 clones, with approximately 94% as singletons. Sequenced here: peripheral blood, sampled 28 days after the second AZD1222 dose. The receptors stem from an adult who received the AZD1222 COVID-19 vaccine.

This rearrangement joins TRBV6-5 to TRBJ2-2; a weak D match, TRBD1 (5 bases). V was trimmed by 7 bases and J by 3 bases, leaving 15 bases between them. In germline, CDR1 is MNHEY, CDR2 SVGAGI. The CDR3 consists of 15 residues. The CDR3 DNA sequence: TGTGCCAGCATCCCAGGGCCCTGGGACACCGGGGAGCTGTTTTTT. It translates to CASIPGPWDTGELFF.

This clone is a singleton in its sample. This chain uses TRBV6-5 with TRBJ1-2, with a weak D call TRBD1 (5 bases). CDR1 and CDR2 (germline): MNHEY, SVGAGI. V dropped 0 bases and J dropped 4 bases, with 9 bases sitting between them. The CDR3 covers 14 residues. The CDR3 loop reads CASSYSGDVYGYTF. CDR3 DNA sequence: TGTGCCAGCAGTTACTCAGGGGACGTCTATGGCTACACCTTC.

The chain couples TRBV19 to TRBJ2-1; 13 positions match TRBD2. V gave up 1 base and J gave up 9 bases; unmatched junction bases: 12. Germline CDR1 and CDR2: LNHDA and SQIVND (reference sequence). This CDR3 comprises 18 residues. Here the CDR3 reads CASSIGPTGTSGTGEQFF. The CDR3 bases are TGTGCCAGTAGTATAGGACCGACCGGGACTAGCGGGACGGGTGAGCAGTTCTTC.

The rearrangement uses TRBV30 and TRBJ2-1; 10 bases are shared with TRBD2. The ends lost 0 bases at V and 7 bases at J; junction bases unmatched: 6. CDR1 is GTSNPN, CDR2 SVGIG, per germline (reference sequence). The CDR3 is 15 amino acids. CDR3 protein: CAWSVAGGPRNEQFF. In DNA form, the CDR3 reads TGTGCCTGGAGTGTAGCGGGAGGGCCAAGGAATGAGCAGTTCTTC.

The chain is built from TRBV5-4 and TRBJ1-1; D may be TRBD1 (6 bases). V gave up 0 bases and J gave up 1 base, with 13 bases separating them. Germline-derived CDR1 and CDR2 are SGHNT and YYREEE (reference sequence). The CDR3 contains 16 residues. The CDR3 DNA reads as TGTGCCAGCAGCTTGGGCCCGACAGGTCCGAACACTGAAGCTTTCTTT. Its translation is CASSLGPTGPNTEAFF.

This clone was seen just once. No DNA is shown, since the ends of the CDR3 on it are uncertain; the CDR3 is the one TCRdb lists. This chain uses TRBV7-9 with TRBJ1-2; no DNA check was done on the table's D call, TRBD1. Germline V gene data show CDR1 as SEHNR and CDR2 as FQNEAQ (reference sequence). The CDR3 region is 14 residues in length, termini included. The CDR3 sequence is CASSSSTGYYGYTF.

This clone was seen more than once but under ten times. The chain employs TRBV6-5 and TRBJ1-1; TRBD1 matches at 10 bases. The CDR3 length is 15 residues. CDR1 is MNHEY and CDR2 is SVGAGI in the germline V gene. Trimming at V came to 9 bases and at J to 2 bases, leaving 9 bases not matched to a gene. The CDR3 region has the DNA TGTGCCAGTAGCAGGGACAGGGGTCTAAACACTGAAGCTTTCTTT. Amino acids: CASSRDRGLNTEAFF.

The J gene is TRBJ1-4, the V gene TRBV12-3 or TRBV12-4; no clear D gene. V dropped 1 base and J dropped 12 bases, with 6 bases sitting between them. This CDR3 comprises 11 residues. The CDR3 DNA follows: TGTGCCAGCAGTTTAGACAGCCAACTGTTTTTT. As protein: CASSLDSQLFF.

This clone occurred once. The chain carries TRBV5-1 and TRBJ1-1; D is ambiguous. With 1 base removed from V and 4 bases from J, the gap between germline ends came to 11 bases. The CDR3 is 14 amino acids. The germline V gene has CDR1 SGHRS and CDR2 YFSETQ. The CDR3 loop reads CASSLIDRGTEAFF. In DNA, the CDR3 is TGCGCCAGCAGCTTGATCGACCGGGGCACTGAAGCTTTCTTT.

A single count supports this clone. The chain employs TRBV18 and TRBJ2-2, with 8 bases aligning to TRBD2. J was trimmed by 7 bases and V by 4 bases; bases with no gene match: 5. The germline V gene has CDR1 KGHSH and CDR2 LQKENI. The CDR3 spans 14 residues. CDR3 amino acids: CASSQGLVSGELFF. CDR3 DNA: TGTGCCAGCTCACAGGGACTAGTGAGCGGGGAGCTGTTTTTT.

This chain joins TRBV3-1 (or the pseudogene TRBV3-2) and TRBJ2-3; D unclear. Germline CDR1 reads LGHDT; CDR2 reads YNNKEL (reference sequence). Trimming took off 4 bases at V and 0 bases at J, with 20 bases between the two ends. The CDR3 contains 18 residues. CDR3 coding DNA: TGTGCCAGCAGCCTTCAGATCCTAAAACCGACTAGCACAGATACGCAGTATTTT. As protein: CASSLQILKPTSTDTQYF.

This clone was counted once. The chain combines TRBV2 with TRBJ2-3; maybe TRBD2 (6 bases). The CDR3 spans 12 residues. CDR1 is SNHLY, CDR2 FYNNEI, per germline. V shed 6 bases and J shed 3 bases, with 7 bases lying between them. The CDR3 DNA sequence: TGTGCCAGCAGCAGCGGGACAGATACGCAGTATTTT. Its translation is CASSSGTDTQYF.

The chain employs TRBV10-1 and TRBJ1-1; no clear D gene. V was shortened by 2 bases and J by 7 bases, with 11 bases between the two germline ends. This CDR3 region has 13 residues. Germline V CDR1 and CDR2: WNHNN, SYGVQD (reference sequence). The CDR3 loop reads CASSEGRHYEAFF. CDR3 bases: TGCGCCAGCAGTGAGGGTCGGCATTATGAAGCTTTCTTT.

The chain couples TRBV29-1 to TRBJ2-2; unclear D gene. This CDR3 spans 14 amino acids. CDR1 is SQVTM, CDR2 ANQGSEA, per germline. Trimming cost V 2 bases and J 2 bases, with 9 bases left between them. The CDR3 nucleotides read TGCAGCGTTGAAACGGAGAGTAACACCGGGGAGCTGTTTTTT. Protein product: CSVETESNTGELFF.

This chain connects TRBV7-9 to TRBJ1-1; D unclear. V dropped 0 bases and J dropped 4 bases, with 9 bases sitting between them. Germline CDR1 SEHNR, CDR2 FQNEAQ (reference sequence). This CDR3 has 14 residues. The CDR3 DNA sequence: TGTGCCAGCAGCTTAGCGCTGGCCGGCACTGAAGCTTTCTTT. It codes for CASSLALAGTEAFF.

This sequence joins TRBV19 and TRBJ2-1; the match to TRBD1 covers 9 bases. V lost 5 bases to trimming and J lost 7 bases; unmatched junction nucleotides: 9. Germline CDR1 is LNHDA and CDR2 is SQIVND (reference sequence). The CDR3 spans 15 residues. Written as DNA, the CDR3 is TGTGCCAGTAGTTTCACCGGGACAGGGAAAAATGAGCAGTTCTTC. Protein sequence: CASSFTGTGKNEQFF.

J is TRBJ2-5 and V is TRBV10-3, with a possible D match to TRBD2 (5 bases). Germline loops: CDR1 ENHRY, CDR2 SYGVKD. The CDR3 length is 11 residues. Here the CDR3 DNA reads TGTGCAACAAGGCGGGAAGAGACCCAGTACTTC. This encodes CATRREETQYF.

About this clone: Other DNA sequences in the sample encode the same CDR3. CDR3: CASSYSSASYEQYF. The CDR3 DNA follows: TGTGCCAGCAGTTACTCTTCAGCCTCCTACGAGCAGTACTTC. V and J are TRBV6-5 and TRBJ2-7; D not certain. CDR3 length: 14 residues. Trimming took 0 bases from V and 0 from J, leaving 6 bases between them. Germline CDR1 and CDR2: MNHEY and SVGAGI.

V gene TRBV4-2 combines with J gene TRBJ2-7; 13 nucleotides match TRBD2. Per the germline V gene, CDR1 is LGHNA and CDR2 is YNFKEQ. V lost 5 bases and J lost 3; bases outside the gene matches: 1. The CDR3 spans 14 residues. DNA for the CDR3: TGTGCCAGCAGCTGGACTAGCGGGAGCTACGAGCAGTACTTC. Its protein product is CASSWTSGSYEQYF.

J is TRBJ1-5 and V is TRBV6-2 or TRBV6-3, with 7 bases lining up with TRBD1. Germline V lookup: CDR1 MNHEY, CDR2 SVGEGT. This CDR3 has 15 residues. J gave up 2 bases and V 6 bases, and 7 bases lay outside the gene matches. This CDR3 is CASSIDRVGNQPQHF. In DNA, the CDR3 is TGTGCCAGCAGCATAGACAGGGTGGGCAATCAGCCCCAGCATTTT.

Here the CDR3 reads CASSHRTSGKETQYF. For the CDR3, the DNA is TGTGCCAGCAGCCATCGGACTAGCGGGAAGGAGACCCAGTACTTC. The chain carries TRBV6-2 or TRBV6-3 and TRBJ2-5; TRBD2 aligns across 12 bases. The CDR3 consists of 15 residues. V trimming: 6 bases; J trimming: 5 bases; junction bases outside the gene matches: 7. Germline values: CDR1 MNHEY, CDR2 SVGEGT.

V is TRBV27 and J is TRBJ2-7, with 9 bases aligning to TRBD1. V dropped 6 bases and J dropped 4; count of bases not matched to a gene: 4. This CDR3 has 13 residues. The germline V gene has CDR1 MNHEY and CDR2 SMNVEV (reference sequence). The CDR3 DNA is TGTGCCAGCAGAACAGGGGGCTCGTACGAGCAGTACTTC. Translating gives CASRTGGSYEQYF.

The chain employs TRBV28 and TRBJ2-1; TRBD1 is a possible D gene (6 bases). V was pared by 5 bases and J by 7 bases, with 27 bases between. This CDR3 is 18 amino acids long. The germline gives CDR1 MDHEN, CDR2 SYDVKM. The CDR3 loop reads CASSPNTGFGPARNEQFF. The CDR3 DNA sequence: TGTGCCAGCAGTCCCAATACAGGGTTTGGGCCAGCCAGGAATGAGCAGTTCTTC.